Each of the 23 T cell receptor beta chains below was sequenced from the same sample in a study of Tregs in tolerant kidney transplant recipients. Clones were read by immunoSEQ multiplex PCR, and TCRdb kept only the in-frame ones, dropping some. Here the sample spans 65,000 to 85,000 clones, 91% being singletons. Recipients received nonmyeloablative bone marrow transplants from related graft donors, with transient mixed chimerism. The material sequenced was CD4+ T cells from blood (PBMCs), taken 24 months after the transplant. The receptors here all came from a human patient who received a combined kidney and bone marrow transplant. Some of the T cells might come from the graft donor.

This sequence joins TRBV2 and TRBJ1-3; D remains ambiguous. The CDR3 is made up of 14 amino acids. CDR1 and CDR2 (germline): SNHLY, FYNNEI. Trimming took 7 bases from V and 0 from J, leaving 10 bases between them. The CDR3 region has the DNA TGTGCCAGCAAACCGTTACTCTCTGGAAACACCATATATTTT. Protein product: CASKPLLSGNTIYF.

The CDR3 nucleotides read TGCGCCAGCAGCTATAATGGGGGCCGGTCCGTCCCGAATGAAAAACTGTTTTTT. Its translation: CASSYNGGRSVPNEKLFF. V usage is TRBV5-1 and J usage is TRBJ1-4, with D perhaps matching TRBD1 (6 bases). This CDR3 has 18 amino acids. Trimming took off 3 bases at V and 5 bases at J, with 23 bases between the two ends. CDR1 and CDR2 from the germline V gene are SGHRS and YFSETQ.

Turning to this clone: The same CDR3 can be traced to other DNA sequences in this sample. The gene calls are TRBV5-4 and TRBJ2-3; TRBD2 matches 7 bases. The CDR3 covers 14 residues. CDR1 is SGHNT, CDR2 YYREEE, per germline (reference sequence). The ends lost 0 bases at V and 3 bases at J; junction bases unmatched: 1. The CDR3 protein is CASSLGGGTDTQYF. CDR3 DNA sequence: TGTGCCAGCAGCTTGGGCGGGGGTACAGATACGCAGTATTTT.

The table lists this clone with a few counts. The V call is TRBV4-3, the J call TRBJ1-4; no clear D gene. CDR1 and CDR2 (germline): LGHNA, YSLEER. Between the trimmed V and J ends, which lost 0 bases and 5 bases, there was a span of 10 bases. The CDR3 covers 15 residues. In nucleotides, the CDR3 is TGCGCCAGCAGCCAAGATAGGACGGGGAATGAAAAACTGTTTTTT. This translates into CASSQDRTGNEKLFF.

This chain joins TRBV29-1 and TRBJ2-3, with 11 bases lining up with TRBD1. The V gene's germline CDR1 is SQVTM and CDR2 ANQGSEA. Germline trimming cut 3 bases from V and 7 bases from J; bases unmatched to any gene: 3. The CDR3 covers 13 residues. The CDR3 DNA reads TGCAGCGTTGATGGGGACAGGGGGAATACGCAGTATTTT. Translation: CSVDGDRGNTQYF.

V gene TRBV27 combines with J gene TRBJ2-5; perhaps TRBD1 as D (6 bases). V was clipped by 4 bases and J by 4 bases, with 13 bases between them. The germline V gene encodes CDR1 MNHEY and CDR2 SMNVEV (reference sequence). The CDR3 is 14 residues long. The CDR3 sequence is CASSSTGSGETQYF. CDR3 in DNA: TGTGCCAGCAGTTCCACAGGGAGCGGAGAGACCCAGTACTTC.

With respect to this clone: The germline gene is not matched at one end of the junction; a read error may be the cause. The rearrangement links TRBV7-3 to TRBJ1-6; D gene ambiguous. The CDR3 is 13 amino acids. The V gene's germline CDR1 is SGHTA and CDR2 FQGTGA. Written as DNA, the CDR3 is TGTGCCAGCAGCGCCCACTATAATTCCCCCCTCCACTTT. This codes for CASSAHYNSPLHF. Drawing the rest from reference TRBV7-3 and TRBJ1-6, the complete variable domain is GAGVSQTPSNKVTEKGKYVELRCDPISGHTALYWYRQSLGQGPEFLIYFQGTGAADDSGLPNDRFFAVRPEGSVSTLKIQRTERGDSAVYLCASSAHYNSPLHFGNGTRLTVT.

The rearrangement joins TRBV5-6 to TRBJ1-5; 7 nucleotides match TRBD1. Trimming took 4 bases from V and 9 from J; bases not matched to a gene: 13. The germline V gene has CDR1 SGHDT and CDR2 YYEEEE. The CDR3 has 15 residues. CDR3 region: CASSRGDRAPGPQHF. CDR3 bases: TGTGCCAGCAGCAGGGGTGACAGGGCCCCTGGGCCCCAGCATTTT.

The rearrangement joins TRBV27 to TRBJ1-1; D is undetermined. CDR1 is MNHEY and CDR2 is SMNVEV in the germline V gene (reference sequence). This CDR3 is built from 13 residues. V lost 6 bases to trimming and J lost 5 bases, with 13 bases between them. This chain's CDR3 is CASSNPRDTEAFF. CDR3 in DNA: TGTGCCAGCAGCAACCCACGCGATACTGAAGCTTTCTTT.

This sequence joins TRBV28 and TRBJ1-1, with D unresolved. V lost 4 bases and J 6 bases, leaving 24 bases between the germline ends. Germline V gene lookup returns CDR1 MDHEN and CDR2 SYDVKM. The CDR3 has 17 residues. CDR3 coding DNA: TGTGCCAGCAGTTCCCGACGGGGTTTGGGAAGGGCCCCTGAAGCTTTCTTT. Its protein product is CASSSRRGLGRAPEAFF.

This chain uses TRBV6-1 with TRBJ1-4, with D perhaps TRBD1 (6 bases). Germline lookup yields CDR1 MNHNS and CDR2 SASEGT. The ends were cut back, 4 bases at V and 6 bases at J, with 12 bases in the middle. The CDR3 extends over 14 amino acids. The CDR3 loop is CASSGQGMDEKLFF. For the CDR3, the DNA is TGTGCCAGCAGTGGCCAGGGGATGGATGAAAAACTGTTTTTT.

The DNA of the CDR3 is TGTGCCAGTAGTATAGATCCGGGACAGGGTAGCCAGCATTTT. Translation gives CASSIDPGQGSQHF. V and J are TRBV19 and TRBJ1-5; 9 bases match TRBD1. This CDR3 comprises 14 residues. Germline loops: CDR1 LNHDA, CDR2 SQIVND (reference sequence). The V gene end was trimmed by 0 bases and the J gene end by 12 bases; junction bases not matched to a gene: 6.

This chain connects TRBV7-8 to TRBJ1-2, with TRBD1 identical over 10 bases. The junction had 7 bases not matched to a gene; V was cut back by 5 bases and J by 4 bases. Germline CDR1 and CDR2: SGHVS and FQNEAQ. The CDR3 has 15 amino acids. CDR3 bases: TGTGCCAGCAGCCCTCGGACAGGGGGGGGCTATGGCTACACCTTC. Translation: CASSPRTGGGYGYTF.

CDR3 bases: TGTGCCTGGAGCGGTGGACTAGCGGGGGGATACCGGGAGACCCAGTACTTC. Translated, it gives CAWSGGLAGGYRETQYF. The chain couples TRBV30 to TRBJ2-5, with 14 bases matching TRBD2. This CDR3 contains 17 residues. CDR1 GTSNPN and CDR2 SVGIG come from the germline V gene (reference sequence). V was pared by 3 bases and J by 5 bases, with 11 bases of the junction left unmatched.

The CDR3 reads CSARVRDRGYF. The CDR3, as DNA: TGCAGTGCTAGAGTCCGGGACAGGGGGTATTTT. The chain couples TRBV20-1 to TRBJ2-3, with 10 nucleotides matching TRBD1. Germline CDR1 and CDR2: DFQATT and SNEGSKA (reference sequence). V trimming: 1 base; J trimming: 14 bases; junction bases outside the gene matches: 3. The CDR3 extends over 11 amino acids.

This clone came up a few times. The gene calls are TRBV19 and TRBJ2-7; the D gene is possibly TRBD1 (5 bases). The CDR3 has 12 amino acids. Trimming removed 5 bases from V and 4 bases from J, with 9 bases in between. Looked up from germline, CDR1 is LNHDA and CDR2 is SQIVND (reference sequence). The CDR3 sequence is CASSHQGYEQYF. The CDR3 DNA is TGTGCCAGTAGTCATCAGGGTTACGAGCAGTACTTC.

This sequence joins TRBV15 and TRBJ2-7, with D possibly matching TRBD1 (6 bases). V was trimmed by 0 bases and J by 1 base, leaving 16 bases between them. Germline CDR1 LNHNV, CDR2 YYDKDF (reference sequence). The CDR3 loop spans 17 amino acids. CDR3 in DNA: TGTGCCACCAGCAGAGATGGGGCTATACAGGGATCCTACGAGCAGTACTTC. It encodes CATSRDGAIQGSYEQYF.

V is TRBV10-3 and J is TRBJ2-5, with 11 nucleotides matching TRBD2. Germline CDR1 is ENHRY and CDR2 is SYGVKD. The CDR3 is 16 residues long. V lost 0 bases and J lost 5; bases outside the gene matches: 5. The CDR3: CAISESRTSGGETQYF. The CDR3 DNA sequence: TGTGCCATCAGTGAGTCGAGAACTAGCGGGGGCGAGACCCAGTACTTC.

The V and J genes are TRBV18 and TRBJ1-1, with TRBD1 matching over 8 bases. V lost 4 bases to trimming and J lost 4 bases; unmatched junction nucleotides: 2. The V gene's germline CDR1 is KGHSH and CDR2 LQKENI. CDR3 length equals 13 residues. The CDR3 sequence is CASSLQGATEAFF. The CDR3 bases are TGTGCCAGCTCACTGCAGGGGGCCACTGAAGCTTTCTTT. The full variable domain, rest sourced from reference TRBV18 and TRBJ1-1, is NAGVMQNPRHLVRRRGQEARLRCSPMKGHSHVYWYRQLPEEGLKFMVYLQKENIIDESGMPKERFSAEFPKEGPSILRIQQVVRGDSAAYFCASSLQGATEAFFGQGTRLTVV.

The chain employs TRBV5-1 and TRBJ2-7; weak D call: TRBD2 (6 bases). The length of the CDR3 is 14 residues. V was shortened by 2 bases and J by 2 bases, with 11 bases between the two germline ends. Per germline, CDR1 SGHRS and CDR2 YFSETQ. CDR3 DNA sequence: TGCGCCAGCAGCTTAGGTAGCGGTGCCTACGAGCAGTACTTC. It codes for CASSLGSGAYEQYF.

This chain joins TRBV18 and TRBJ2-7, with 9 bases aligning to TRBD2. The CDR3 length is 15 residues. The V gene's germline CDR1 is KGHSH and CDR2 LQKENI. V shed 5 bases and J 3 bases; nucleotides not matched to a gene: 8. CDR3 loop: CASSSLAGSIYEQYF. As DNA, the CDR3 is TGTGCCAGCTCATCTCTAGCGGGAAGTATCTACGAGCAGTACTTC.

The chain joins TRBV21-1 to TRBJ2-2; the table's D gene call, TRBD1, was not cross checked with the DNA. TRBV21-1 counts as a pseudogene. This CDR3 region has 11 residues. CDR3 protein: CASRGDGELFF. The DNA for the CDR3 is TGTGCCAGCAGAGGGGACGGGGAGCTGTTTTTT.

CDR3 in DNA: TGTGCCAGCTCACCGGGGACAGGGTGGAGCTACGAGCAGTACTTC. Residues: CASSPGTGWSYEQYF. The gene calls are TRBV18 and TRBJ2-7, with 9 bases lining up with TRBD1. Trimming cost V 3 bases and J 3 bases; bases outside gene matches: 6. Per germline, CDR1 KGHSH and CDR2 LQKENI. The CDR3 totals 15 residues. The full variable domain, in which reference TRBV18 and TRBJ2-7 provide the parts outside the CDR3, is NAGVMQNPRHLVRRRGQEARLRCSPMKGHSHVYWYRQLPEEGLKFMVYLQKENIIDESGMPKERFSAEFPKEGPSILRIQQVVRGDSAAYFCASSPGTGWSYEQYFGPGTRLTVT.